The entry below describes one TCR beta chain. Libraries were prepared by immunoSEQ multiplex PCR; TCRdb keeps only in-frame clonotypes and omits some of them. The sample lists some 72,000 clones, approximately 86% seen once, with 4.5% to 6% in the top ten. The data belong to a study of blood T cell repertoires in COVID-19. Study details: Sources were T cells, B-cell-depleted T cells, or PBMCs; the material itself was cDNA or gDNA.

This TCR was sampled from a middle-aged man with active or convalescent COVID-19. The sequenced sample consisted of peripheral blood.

DNA of the CDR3: TGTGCCAGCAGCTTAGGACAGGGGGCAAACTACGAGCAGTACTTC. It encodes CASSLGQGANYEQYF. The V gene is TRBV11-2, the J gene TRBJ2-7; the match to TRBD1 covers 10 bases. CDR1 SGHAT and CDR2 FQNNGV come from the germline V gene. The CDR3 contains 15 residues. After removal of 1 base from V and 3 bases from J, the junction contained 3 bases not matched to a gene. The full variable domain, its missing parts supplied by reference TRBV11-2 and TRBJ2-7, is EAGVAQSPRYKIIEKRQSVAFWCNPISGHATLYWYQQILGQGPKLLIQFQNNGVVDDSQLPKDRFSAERLKGVDSTLKIQPAKLEDSAVYLCASSLGQGANYEQYFGPGTRLTVT.